This T cell receptor beta chain was sequenced in a study of glioma-infiltrating T cells after dendritic cell vaccination. Study-wide background: Between the early 2000s and the early 2010s, patients got autologous tumor lysate-pulsed dendritic cell vaccines.

Patients had residual fresh-frozen tumor tissue and more than two years of survival data. PBMC were collected before vaccination, two weeks after the third vaccination, and at progression. Only in-frame clones appear in the TCRdb table, and some are missing; sequencing was by immunoSEQ multiplex PCR. The data show about 95,000 clones, 85% seen once. Study-level results: Higher TCR clonality did not directly relate to longer survival.

Concerning this clone: What it recognizes is unknown.

Germline V gene lookup returns CDR1 SGHTA and CDR2 FQGNSA. Trimming removed 5 bases at V and 6 bases at J, with 25 bases between. The CDR3 runs to 17 residues. The sequence came from a human donor with glioblastoma. The sequenced sample was blood, obtained before dendritic cell vaccination. The chain combines TRBV7-2 with TRBJ1-2, with a weak D call TRBD1 (5 bases). The CDR3 nucleotides are TGTGCCAGCAGCCATACCCCCGCCCGCCAGACAGCTCATGGCTACACCTTC. Amino acids: CASSHTPARQTAHGYTF. The whole variable domain, remainder taken from reference TRBV7-2 and TRBJ1-2, is GAGVSQSPSNKVTEKGKDVELRCDPISGHTALYWYRQSLGQGLEFLIYFQGNSAPDKSGLPSDRFSAERTGGSVSTLTIQRTQQEDSAVYLCASSHTPARQTAHGYTFGSGTRLTVV.